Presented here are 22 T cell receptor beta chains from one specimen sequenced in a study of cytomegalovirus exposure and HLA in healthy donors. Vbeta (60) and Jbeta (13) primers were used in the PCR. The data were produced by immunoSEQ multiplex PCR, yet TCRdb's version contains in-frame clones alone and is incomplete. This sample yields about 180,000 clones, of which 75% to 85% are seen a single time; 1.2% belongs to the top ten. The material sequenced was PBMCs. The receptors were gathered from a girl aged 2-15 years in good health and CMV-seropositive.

CDR3 sequence reads: CASSSGTSGFSYEQYF. The CDR3 nucleotides are TGTGCCAGCAGCTCAGGGACTAGCGGATTCTCCTACGAGCAGTACTTC. V is TRBV7-9 and J is TRBJ2-7; 11 bases match TRBD2. Germline-derived CDR1 and CDR2 are SEHNR and FQNEAQ (reference sequence). This CDR3 region has 16 residues. J gave up 0 bases and V 4 bases, and 5 bases lay outside the gene matches.

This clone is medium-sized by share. The CDR3 nucleotides read TGTGCCAGCTGGGACAGGGTGGGCGAGCAGTACTTC. This encodes CASWDRVGEQYF. The J gene is TRBJ2-7, the V gene TRBV2, with TRBD1 matching 9 bases. The CDR3 length is 12 residues. With V trimmed by 8 bases and J by 6 bases, 5 bases remained unmatched. Germline-derived CDR1 and CDR2 are SNHLY and FYNNEI.

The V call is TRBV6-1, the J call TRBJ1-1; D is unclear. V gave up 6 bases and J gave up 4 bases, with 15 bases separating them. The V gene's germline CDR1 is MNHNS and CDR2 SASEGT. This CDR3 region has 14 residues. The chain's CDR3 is CASRTLGRGTEAFF. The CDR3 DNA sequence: TGTGCCAGCAGGACTTTGGGTCGGGGCACTGAAGCTTTCTTT.

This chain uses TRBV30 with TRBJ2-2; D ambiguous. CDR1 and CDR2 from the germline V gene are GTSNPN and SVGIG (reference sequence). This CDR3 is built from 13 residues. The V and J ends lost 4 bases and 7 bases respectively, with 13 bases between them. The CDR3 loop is CAWTIRSLGELFF. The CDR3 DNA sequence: TGTGCCTGGACCATACGGTCCCTCGGGGAGCTGTTTTTT.

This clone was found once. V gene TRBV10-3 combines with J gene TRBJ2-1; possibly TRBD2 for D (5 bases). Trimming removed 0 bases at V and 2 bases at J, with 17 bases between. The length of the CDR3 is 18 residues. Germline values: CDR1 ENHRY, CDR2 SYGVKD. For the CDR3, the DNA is TGTGCCATCAGTGAGTCTCTGGGTCAGGACGGGGCCTACAATGAGCAGTTCTTC. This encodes CAISESLGQDGAYNEQFF.

CDR3 sequence: CASSTRQGGGGYTF. The CDR3, as DNA: TGTGCCAGCAGTACCCGACAGGGAGGAGGTGGCTACACCTTC. The rearrangement joins TRBV27 to TRBJ1-2; 7 positions match TRBD1. Trimming cost V 5 bases and J 7 bases; bases outside gene matches: 10. Germline V gene sequence: CDR1 MNHEY, CDR2 SMNVEV (reference sequence). The CDR3 has 14 residues.

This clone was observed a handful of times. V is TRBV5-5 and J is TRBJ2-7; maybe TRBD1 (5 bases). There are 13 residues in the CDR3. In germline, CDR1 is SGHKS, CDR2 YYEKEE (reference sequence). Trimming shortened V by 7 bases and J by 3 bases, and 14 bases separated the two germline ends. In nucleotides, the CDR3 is TGTGCCAGCGCGCTGAGACAGCTCTACGAGCAGTACTTC. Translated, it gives CASALRQLYEQYF.

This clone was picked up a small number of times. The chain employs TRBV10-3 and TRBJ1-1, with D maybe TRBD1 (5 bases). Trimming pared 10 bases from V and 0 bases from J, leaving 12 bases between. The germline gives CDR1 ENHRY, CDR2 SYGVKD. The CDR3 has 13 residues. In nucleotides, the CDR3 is TGTGCCACCGTACAGGAGATGAACACTGAAGCTTTCTTT. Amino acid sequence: CATVQEMNTEAFF.

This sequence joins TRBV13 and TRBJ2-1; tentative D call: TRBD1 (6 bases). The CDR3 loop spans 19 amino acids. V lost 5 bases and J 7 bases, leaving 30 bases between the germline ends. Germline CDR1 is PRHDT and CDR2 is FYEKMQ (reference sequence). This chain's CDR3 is CASSRFGQGLLGLRNEQFF. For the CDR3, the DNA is TGTGCCAGCAGCCGATTCGGCCAGGGGTTGTTAGGTTTGCGGAATGAGCAGTTCTTC.

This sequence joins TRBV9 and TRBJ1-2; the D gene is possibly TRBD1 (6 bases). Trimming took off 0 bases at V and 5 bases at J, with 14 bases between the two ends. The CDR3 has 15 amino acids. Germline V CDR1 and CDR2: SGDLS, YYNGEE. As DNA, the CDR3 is TGTGCCAGCAGCGTAGCCACCGGGACATATTATGGCTACACCTTC. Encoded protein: CASSVATGTYYGYTF.

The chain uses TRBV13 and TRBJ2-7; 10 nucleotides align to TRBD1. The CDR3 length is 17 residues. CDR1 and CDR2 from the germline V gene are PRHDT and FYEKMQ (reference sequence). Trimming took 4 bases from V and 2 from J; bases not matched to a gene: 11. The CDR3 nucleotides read TGTGCCAGCAGCTCCGCTGCGGGACAGGGGATAACCTACGAGCAGTACTTC. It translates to CASSSAAGQGITYEQYF.

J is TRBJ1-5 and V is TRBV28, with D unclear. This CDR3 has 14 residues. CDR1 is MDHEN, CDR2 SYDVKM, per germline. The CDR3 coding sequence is TGTGCTACTACTACCCTAAGCACGAATCAGCCCCAGCATTTT. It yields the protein CATTTLSTNQPQHF.

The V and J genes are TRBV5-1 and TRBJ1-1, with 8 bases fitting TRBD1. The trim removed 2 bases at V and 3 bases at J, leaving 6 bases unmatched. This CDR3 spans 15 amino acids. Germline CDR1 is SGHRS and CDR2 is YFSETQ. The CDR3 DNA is TGCGCCAGCAGCTTCGGACAGGGCGGGGACACTGAAGCTTTCTTT. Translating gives CASSFGQGGDTEAFF.

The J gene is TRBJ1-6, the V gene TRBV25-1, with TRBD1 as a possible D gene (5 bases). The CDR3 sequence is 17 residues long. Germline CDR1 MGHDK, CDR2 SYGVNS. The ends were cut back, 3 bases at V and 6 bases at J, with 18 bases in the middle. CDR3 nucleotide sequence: TGTGCCAGCAGTGAGCCGGACAAGGGATATGCTAATTCACCCCTCCACTTT. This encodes CASSEPDKGYANSPLHF.

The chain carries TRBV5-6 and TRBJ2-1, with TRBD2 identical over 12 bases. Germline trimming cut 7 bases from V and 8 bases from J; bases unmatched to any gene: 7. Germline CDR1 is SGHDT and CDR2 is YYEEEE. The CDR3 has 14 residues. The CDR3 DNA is TGTGCCAGCTCCGGGGGACTAGCGGGTGATGAGCAGTTCTTC. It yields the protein CASSGGLAGDEQFF.

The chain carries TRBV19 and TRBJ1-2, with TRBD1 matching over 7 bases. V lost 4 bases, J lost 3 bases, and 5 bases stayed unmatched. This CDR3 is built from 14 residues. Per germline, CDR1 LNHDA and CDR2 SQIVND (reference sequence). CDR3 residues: CASSTWDSDYGYTF. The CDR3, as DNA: TGTGCCAGTAGTACCTGGGACAGTGACTATGGCTACACCTTC.

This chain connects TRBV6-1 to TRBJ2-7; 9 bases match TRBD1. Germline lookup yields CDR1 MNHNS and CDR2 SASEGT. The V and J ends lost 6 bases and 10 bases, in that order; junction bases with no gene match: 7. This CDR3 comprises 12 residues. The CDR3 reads CASRRGQGRQYF. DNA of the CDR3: TGTGCCAGCAGGAGGGGACAGGGCCGTCAGTACTTC.

For the CDR3, the DNA is TGTGCTAGTGGTTTGGTACTTATAGTACGGCAGGGGGACACCGGGGAGCTGTTTTTT. Protein: CASGLVLIVRQGDTGELFF. The chain carries TRBV12-5 and TRBJ2-2; the match to TRBD1 covers 7 bases. The CDR3 extends over 19 amino acids. Looked up from germline, CDR1 is LGHNT and CDR2 is FRNRAP. Trimming at V came to 0 bases and at J to 3 bases, leaving 13 bases not matched to a gene.

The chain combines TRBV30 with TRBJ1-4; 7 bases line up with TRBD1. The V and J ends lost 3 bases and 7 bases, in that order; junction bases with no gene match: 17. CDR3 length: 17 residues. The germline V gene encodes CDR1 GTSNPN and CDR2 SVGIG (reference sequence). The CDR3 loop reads CAWSLDRWDSGSEKLFF. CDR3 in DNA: TGTGCCTGGAGCTTAGACAGGTGGGACAGTGGTAGTGAAAAACTGTTTTTT.

CDR3 in amino acids: CASSAHTSGRARSHNEQFF. The CDR3 coding sequence is TGTGCCAGCAGCGCACACACTAGCGGGAGGGCCCGGAGCCACAATGAGCAGTTCTTC. The chain couples TRBV9 to TRBJ2-1, with TRBD2 matching over 13 bases. The germline V gene encodes CDR1 SGDLS and CDR2 YYNGEE. Trimming cost V 3 bases and J 5 bases; bases outside gene matches: 14. This CDR3 region has 19 residues.

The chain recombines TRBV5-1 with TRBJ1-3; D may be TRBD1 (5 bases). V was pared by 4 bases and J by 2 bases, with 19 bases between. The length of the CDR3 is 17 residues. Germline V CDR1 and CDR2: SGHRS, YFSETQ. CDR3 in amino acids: CASSPGLGGIPGNTIYF. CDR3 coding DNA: TGCGCCAGCAGCCCAGGGTTGGGGGGAATACCTGGAAACACCATATATTTT.

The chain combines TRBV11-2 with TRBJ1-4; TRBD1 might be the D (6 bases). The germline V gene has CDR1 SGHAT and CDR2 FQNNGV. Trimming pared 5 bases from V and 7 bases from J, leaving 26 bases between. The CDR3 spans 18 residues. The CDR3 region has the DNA TGTGCCAGCAGCACCGGGACAACGCCTCGACCGGCGATTGAAAAACTGTTTTTT. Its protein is CASSTGTTPRPAIEKLFF.